The rows below give T cell receptor beta chains drawn from one sample of a study of neoadjuvant nivolumab and ipilimumab in lung cancer. Assay: immunoSEQ multiplex PCR; the TCRdb copy retains only in-frame clones and omits some. The table shows 2,500 to 4,000 clones, with approximately 85% occurring only once. The sequenced sample was tumor tissue, obtained after neoadjuvant nivolumab, alone or with ipilimumab, at or shortly before surgery. These receptors all stem from an adult with non-small cell lung cancer. The CDR3 runs from the conserved cysteine through the conserved F or W. D genes are given only for firm matches. Clone size appears in some rows only: once, few, many, or a class for an expanded clone.

d_call | j_call | clone_size | v_call | cdr3_nt | cdr3_aa
- | TRBJ1-1 | once | TRBV18 | TGTGCCAGCTTAGTTAGCGGGAACACTGAAGCTTTCTTT | CASLVSGNTEAFF
TRBD1 | TRBJ1-5 | - | TRBV7-8 | TGTGCCAGCAGCTTAGCCGACAGGGGAAGTTATAGCAATCAGCCCCAGCATTTT | CASSLADRGSYSNQPQHF
- | TRBJ2-1 | - | TRBV5-6 | TGTGCCAGCAGCTTGGGGCCGTTAGGCTCCTACAATGAGCAGTTCTTC | CASSLGPLGSYNEQFF
- | TRBJ2-6 | - | TRBV9 | TGTGCCAGCGAAAAAGGGCTAATCTCTGGGGCCAACGTCCTGACTTTC | CASEKGLISGANVLTF
TRBD1 | TRBJ1-3 | - | TRBV5-1 | TGCGCCAGCAGCTCCGACAGGGCATCTGGAAACACCATATATTTT | CASSSDRASGNTIYF
TRBD1 | TRBJ1-1 | - | TRBV13 | TGTGCCAGCAGCTCACCCTACAGGGGGCTAACTGAAGCTTTCTTT | CASSSPYRGLTEAFF
- | TRBJ2-6 | - | TRBV6-1 | TGTGCCAGCAGTGGGGGACGGGTAAATTATGGGGCCAACGTCCTGACTTTC | CASSGGRVNYGANVLTF
- | TRBJ2-2 | - | TRBV11-2 | TGTGCCAGCAGCTTAGACCCCCCCTTGGCTGAGTTCAACACCGGGGAGCTGTTTTTT | CASSLDPPLAEFNTGELFF
TRBD1 | TRBJ2-1 | - | TRBV11-2 | TGTGCCAGCAGTCCACCGGGACAGGGGGCCTACAATGAGCAGTTCTTC | CASSPPGQGAYNEQFF
- | TRBJ2-2 | - | TRBV30 | TGTGCCTGGACCCTCTGGGGGGGGCCAGACACCGGGGAGCTGTTTTTT | CAWTLWGGPDTGELFF
- | TRBJ2-3 | - | TRBV18 | TGTGCCAGCTCCCGGCGAGGAGGCGCTAAGGCAGATACGCAGTATTTT | CASSRRGGAKADTQYF
- | TRBJ2-2 | - | TRBV10-3 | TGTGCCATCAGTGAGATTCAGGCAGGGACCGGGGAGCTGTTTTTT | CAISEIQAGTGELFF
TRBD1 | TRBJ1-4 | once | TRBV27 | TGTGCCAGCAGTCCCCAAAACAGGGGGGGCGAAAAACTGTTTTTT | CASSPQNRGGEKLFF
- | TRBJ2-3 | - | TRBV7-3 | TGTGCCAGCAGCCCACGACAGGGGAGGGGATACACAGATACGCAGTATTTT | CASSPRQGRGYTDTQYF
TRBD1 | TRBJ1-2 | - | TRBV18 | TGTGCCAGCTCACCCGGGACAGAGGATGGCTACACCTTC | CASSPGTEDGYTF
- | TRBJ1-1 | - | TRBV20-1 | TGCAGTGCTGGACTTAACACTGAAGCTTTCTTT | CSAGLNTEAFF
- | TRBJ1-3 | - | TRBV18 | TGTGCCAGCTCACCACCCCTTGACAGTTTCGCTGGAAACACCATATATTTT | CASSPPLDSFAGNTIYF